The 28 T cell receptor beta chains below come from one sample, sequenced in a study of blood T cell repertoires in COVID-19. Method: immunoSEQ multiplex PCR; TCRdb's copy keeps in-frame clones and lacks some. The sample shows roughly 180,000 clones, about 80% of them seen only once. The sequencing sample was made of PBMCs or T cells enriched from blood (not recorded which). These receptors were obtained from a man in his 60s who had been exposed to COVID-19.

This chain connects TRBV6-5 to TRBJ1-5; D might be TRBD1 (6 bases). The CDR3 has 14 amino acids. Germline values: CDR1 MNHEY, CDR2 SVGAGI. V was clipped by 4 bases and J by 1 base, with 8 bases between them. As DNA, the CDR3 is TGTGCCAGCAGTTTTACAGGGAGCAATCAGCCCCAGCATTTT. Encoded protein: CASSFTGSNQPQHF.

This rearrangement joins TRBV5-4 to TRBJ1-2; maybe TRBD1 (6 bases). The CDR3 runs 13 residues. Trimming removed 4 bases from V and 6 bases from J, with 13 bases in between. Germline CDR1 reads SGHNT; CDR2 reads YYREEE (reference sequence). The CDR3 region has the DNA TGTGCCAGCAGCAAAAGGGGGGGAAATGGCTACACCTTC. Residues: CASSKRGGNGYTF.

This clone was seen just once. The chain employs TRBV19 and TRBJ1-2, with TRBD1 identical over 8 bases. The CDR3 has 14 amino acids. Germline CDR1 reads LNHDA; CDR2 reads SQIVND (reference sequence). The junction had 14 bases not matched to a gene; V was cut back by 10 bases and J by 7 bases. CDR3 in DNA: TGTGCCACCCTCCAGACAGGGGAATCGGTTGGCTACACCTTC. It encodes CATLQTGESVGYTF.

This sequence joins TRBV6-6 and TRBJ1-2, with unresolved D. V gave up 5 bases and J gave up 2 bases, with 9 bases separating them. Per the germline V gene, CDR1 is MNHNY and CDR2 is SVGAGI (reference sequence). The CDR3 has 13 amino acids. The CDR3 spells CASSESANYGYTF. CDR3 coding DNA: TGTGCCAGCAGTGAGTCAGCGAACTATGGCTACACCTTC.

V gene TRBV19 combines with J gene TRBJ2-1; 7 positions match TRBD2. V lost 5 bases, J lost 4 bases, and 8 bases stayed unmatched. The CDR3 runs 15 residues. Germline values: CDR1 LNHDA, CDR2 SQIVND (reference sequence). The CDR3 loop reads CASSVRRRGYNEQFF. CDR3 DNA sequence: TGTGCCAGTAGTGTTCGAAGGCGGGGGTACAATGAGCAGTTCTTC.

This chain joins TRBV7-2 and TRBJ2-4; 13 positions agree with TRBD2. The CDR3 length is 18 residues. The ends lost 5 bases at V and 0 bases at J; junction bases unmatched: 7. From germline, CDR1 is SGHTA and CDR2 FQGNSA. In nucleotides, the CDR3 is TGTGCCAGCAGCCTACGGACTAGCGGGGGAATAGCCAAAAACATTCAGTACTTC. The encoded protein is CASSLRTSGGIAKNIQYF. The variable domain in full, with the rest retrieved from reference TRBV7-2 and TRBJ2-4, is GAGVSQSPSNKVTEKGKDVELRCDPISGHTALYWYRQSLGQGLEFLIYFQGNSAPDKSGLPSDRFSAERTGGSVSTLTIQRTQQEDSAVYLCASSLRTSGGIAKNIQYFGAGTRLSVL.

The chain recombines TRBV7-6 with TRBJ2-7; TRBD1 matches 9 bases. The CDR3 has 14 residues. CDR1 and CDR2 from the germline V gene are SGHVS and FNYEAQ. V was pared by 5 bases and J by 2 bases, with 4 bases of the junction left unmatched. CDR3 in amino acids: CASSPGQGPYEQYF. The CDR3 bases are TGTGCCAGCAGCCCGGGACAGGGTCCCTACGAGCAGTACTTC.

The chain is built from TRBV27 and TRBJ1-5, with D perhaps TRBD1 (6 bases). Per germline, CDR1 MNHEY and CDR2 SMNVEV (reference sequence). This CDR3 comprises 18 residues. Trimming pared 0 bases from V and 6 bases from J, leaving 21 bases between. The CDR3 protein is CASSLSQGAGGWGQPQHF. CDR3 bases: TGTGCCAGCAGTTTATCCCAAGGGGCGGGGGGCTGGGGTCAGCCCCAGCATTTT.

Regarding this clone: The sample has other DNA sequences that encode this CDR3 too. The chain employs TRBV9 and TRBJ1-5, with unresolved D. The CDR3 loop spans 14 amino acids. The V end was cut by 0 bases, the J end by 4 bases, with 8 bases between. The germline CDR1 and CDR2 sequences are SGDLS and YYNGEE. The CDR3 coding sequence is TGTGCCAGCAGCGTAGGGTCAGGAAATCAGCCCCAGCATTTT. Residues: CASSVGSGNQPQHF.

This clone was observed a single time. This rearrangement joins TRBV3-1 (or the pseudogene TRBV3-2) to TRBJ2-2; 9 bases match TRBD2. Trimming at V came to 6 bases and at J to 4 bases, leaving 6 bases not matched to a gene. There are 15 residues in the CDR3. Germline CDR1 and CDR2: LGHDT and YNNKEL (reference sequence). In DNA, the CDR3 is TGTGCCAGCAGACCCACGGGACTAGCCACCGGGGAGCTGTTTTTT. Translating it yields CASRPTGLATGELFF.

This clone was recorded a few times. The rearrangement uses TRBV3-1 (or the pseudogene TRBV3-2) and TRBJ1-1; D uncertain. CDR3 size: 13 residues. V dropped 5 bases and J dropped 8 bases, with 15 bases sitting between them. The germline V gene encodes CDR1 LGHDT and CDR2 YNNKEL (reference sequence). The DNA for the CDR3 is TGTGCCAGCAGCTCCGGGATCTTCACCGAAGCTTTCTTT. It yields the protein CASSSGIFTEAFF.

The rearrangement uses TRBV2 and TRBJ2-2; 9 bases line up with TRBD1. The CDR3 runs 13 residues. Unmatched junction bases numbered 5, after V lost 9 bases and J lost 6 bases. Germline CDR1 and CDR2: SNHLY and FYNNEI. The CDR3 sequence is CASDRGTPGELFF. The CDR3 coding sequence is TGTGCCAGTGACAGGGGGACCCCCGGGGAGCTGTTTTTT.

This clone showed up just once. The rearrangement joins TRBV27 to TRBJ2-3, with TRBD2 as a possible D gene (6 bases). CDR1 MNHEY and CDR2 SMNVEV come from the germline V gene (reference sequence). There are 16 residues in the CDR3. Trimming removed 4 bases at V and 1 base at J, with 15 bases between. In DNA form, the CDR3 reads TGTGCCAGCAGTTCGTCGGGGACTGGTCGCACAGATACGCAGTATTTT. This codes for CASSSSGTGRTDTQYF.

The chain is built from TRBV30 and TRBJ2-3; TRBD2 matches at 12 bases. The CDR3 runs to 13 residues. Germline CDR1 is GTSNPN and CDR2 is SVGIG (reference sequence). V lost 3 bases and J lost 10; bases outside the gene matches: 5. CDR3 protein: CAWRTSGRVSQYF. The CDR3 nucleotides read TGTGCCTGGAGGACTAGCGGGAGAGTTTCGCAGTATTTT.

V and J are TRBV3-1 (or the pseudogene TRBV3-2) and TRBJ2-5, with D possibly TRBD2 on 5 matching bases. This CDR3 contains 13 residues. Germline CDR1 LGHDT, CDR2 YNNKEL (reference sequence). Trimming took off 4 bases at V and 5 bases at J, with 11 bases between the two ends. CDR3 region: CASSLGARETQYF. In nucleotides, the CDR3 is TGTGCCAGCAGCCTGGGAGCTAGGGAGACCCAGTACTTC.

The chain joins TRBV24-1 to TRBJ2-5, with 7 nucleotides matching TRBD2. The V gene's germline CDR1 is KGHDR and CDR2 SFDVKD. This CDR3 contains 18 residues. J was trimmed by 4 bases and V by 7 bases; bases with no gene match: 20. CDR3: CATRLQNRASGFLETQYF. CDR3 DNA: TGTGCCACCAGACTCCAGAATCGGGCTAGCGGTTTTTTAGAGACCCAGTACTTC.

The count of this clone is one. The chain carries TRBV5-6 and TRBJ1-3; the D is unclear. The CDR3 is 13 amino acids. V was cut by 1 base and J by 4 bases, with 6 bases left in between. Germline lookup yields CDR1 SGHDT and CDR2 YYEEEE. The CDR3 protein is CASSLPQGNTIYF. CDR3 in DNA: TGTGCCAGCAGCTTGCCACAAGGAAACACCATATATTTT.

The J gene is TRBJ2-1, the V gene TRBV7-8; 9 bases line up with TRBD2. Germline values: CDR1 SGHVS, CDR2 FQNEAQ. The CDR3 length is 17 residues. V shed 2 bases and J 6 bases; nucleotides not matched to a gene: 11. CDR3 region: CASSLIMAGGRRNEQFF. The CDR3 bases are TGTGCCAGCAGCTTAATAATGGCGGGAGGGCGTCGCAATGAGCAGTTCTTC.

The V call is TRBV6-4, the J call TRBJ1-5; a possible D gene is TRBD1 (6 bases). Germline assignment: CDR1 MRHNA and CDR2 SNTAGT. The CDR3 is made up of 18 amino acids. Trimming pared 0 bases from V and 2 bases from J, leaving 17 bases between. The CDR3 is CASSDSRTVWNGNQPQHF. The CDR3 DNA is TGTGCCAGCAGTGACTCGCGGACAGTTTGGAATGGCAATCAGCCCCAGCATTTT.

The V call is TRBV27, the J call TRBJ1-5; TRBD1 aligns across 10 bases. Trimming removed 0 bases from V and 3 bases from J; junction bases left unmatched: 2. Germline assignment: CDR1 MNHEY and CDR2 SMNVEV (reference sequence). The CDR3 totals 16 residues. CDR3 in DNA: TGTGCCAGCAGTTTATCGGGGACAGGGGTCAATCAGCCCCAGCATTTT. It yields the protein CASSLSGTGVNQPQHF.

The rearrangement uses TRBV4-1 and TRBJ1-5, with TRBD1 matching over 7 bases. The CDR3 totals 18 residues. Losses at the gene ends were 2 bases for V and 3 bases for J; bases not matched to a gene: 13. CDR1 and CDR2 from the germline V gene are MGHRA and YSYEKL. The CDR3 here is CASSQFTPQGGNNQPQHF. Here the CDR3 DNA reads TGCGCCAGCAGCCAATTCACCCCTCAGGGGGGTAACAATCAGCCCCAGCATTTT.

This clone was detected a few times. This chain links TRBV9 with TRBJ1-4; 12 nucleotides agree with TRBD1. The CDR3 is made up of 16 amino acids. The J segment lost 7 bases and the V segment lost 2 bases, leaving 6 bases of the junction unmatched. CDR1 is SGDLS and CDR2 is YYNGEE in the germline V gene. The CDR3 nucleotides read TGTGCCAGCAGCGTCGGGGACAGGGGGCAAGGTGAAAAACTGTTTTTT. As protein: CASSVGDRGQGEKLFF. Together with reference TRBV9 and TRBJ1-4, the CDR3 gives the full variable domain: DSGVTQTPKHLITATGQRVTLRCSPRSGDLSVYWYQQSLDQGLQFLIQYYNGEERAKGNILERFSAQQFPDLHSELNLSSLELGDSALYFCASSVGDRGQGEKLFFGSGTQLSVL.

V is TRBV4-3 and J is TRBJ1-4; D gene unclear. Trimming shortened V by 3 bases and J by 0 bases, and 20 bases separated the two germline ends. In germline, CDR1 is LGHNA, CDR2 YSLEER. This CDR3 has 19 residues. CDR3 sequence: CASSHFIGGSHPTNEKLFF. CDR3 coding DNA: TGCGCCAGCAGCCATTTTATAGGAGGGAGCCACCCAACTAATGAAAAACTGTTTTTT.

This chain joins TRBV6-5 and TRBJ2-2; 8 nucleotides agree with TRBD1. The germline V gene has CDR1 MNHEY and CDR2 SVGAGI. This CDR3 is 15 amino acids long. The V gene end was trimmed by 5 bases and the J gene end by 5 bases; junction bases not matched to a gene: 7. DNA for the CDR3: TGTGCCAGCAGTACCAAGGACAGGGCGACCGGGGAGCTGTTTTTT. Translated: CASSTKDRATGELFF.

The CDR3: CASSLTLQAYEQYF. For the CDR3, the DNA is TGTGCCAGCAGCTTGACCTTACAGGCCTACGAGCAGTACTTC. The rearrangement joins TRBV11-2 to TRBJ2-7; a weak D match, TRBD1 (5 bases). This CDR3 region has 14 residues. CDR1 SGHAT and CDR2 FQNNGV come from the germline V gene. The V end lost 3 bases, the J end lost 2 bases, and 11 bases lay between the germline ends.

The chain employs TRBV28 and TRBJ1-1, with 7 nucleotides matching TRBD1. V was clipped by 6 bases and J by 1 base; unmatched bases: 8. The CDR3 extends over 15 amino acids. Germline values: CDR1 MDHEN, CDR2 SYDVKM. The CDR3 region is CASSRPGTANTEAFF. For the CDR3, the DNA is TGTGCCAGCAGCCGTCCCGGGACAGCGAACACTGAAGCTTTCTTT. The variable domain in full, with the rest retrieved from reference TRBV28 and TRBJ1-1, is DVKVTQSSRYLVKRTGEKVFLECVQDMDHENMFWYRQDPGLGLRLIYFSYDVKMKEKGDIPEGYSVSREKKERFSLILESASTNQTSMYLCASSRPGTANTEAFFGQGTRLTVV.

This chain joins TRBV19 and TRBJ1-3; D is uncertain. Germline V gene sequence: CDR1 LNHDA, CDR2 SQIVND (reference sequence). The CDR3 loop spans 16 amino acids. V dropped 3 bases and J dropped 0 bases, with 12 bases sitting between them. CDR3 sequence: CASSISAASSGNTIYF. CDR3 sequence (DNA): TGTGCCAGTAGTATTTCCGCCGCGAGCTCTGGAAACACCATATATTTT.

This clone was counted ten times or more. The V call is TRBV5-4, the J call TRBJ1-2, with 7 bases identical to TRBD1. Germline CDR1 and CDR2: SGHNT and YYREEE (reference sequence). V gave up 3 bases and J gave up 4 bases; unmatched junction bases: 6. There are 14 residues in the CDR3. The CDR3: CASSYEGAGYGYTF. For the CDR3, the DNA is TGTGCCAGCAGCTACGAGGGGGCCGGCTATGGCTACACCTTC. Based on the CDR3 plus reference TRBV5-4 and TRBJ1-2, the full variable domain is ETGVTQSPTHLIKTRGQQVTLRCSSQSGHNTVSWYQQALGQGPQFIFQYYREEENGRGNFPPRFSGLQFPNYSSELNVNALELDDSALYLCASSYEGAGYGYTFGSGTRLTVV.